One sample yielded the 14 T cell receptor beta chains listed below, sequenced in a study of T cell repertoires in cytomegalovirus infection (dated by TCRdb to about 2019). These TCRs are of unknown antigen specificity. Sequencing was carried out with an Illumina HiSeq 1500. The public reads were run again by TCRdb, first through fastp at Q25 and then through MiXCR, and only productive beta chains were kept. Rows merge per CDR3 protein into single entries with the most common DNA and genes. The sample data list 570,000 or so distinct CDR3 sequences, and over 35% of these were observed just once. Together, the top ten hold about half of the sample. The sample's treatment or condition, from its label and the paper: in vitro stimulation with specific CMV peptide epitopes to enrich CMV-specific T cells. The sequences come from cultured PBMCs, collected from culture after CMV antigen stimulation. The receptor set was obtained from a human donor in good health (CMV status not recorded). Some clones in this sample may be carry-over from other donors' samples.

The chain links TRBV20-1 to TRBJ2-1; D call uncertain. V was trimmed by 0 bases and J by 3 bases, leaving 6 bases between them. CDR1 is DFQATT and CDR2 is SNEGSKA in the germline V gene (reference sequence). CDR3 length: 13 residues. CDR3 sequence reads: CSARDPNYNEQFF. CDR3 nucleotide sequence: TGCAGTGCTAGAGATCCCAACTACAATGAGCAGTTCTTC.

This chain connects TRBV20-1 to TRBJ2-7, with TRBD1 matching 7 bases. The CDR3 totals 14 residues. Germline V gives CDR1 DFQATT, CDR2 SNEGSKA (reference sequence). The V gene end was trimmed by 4 bases and the J gene end by 2 bases; junction bases not matched to a gene: 8. The CDR3 is CSANDREIPYEQYF. CDR3 bases: TGCAGTGCTAACGACAGGGAGATTCCCTACGAGCAGTACTTC.

This chain links TRBV7-8 with TRBJ2-1; 8 positions agree with TRBD2. The trim removed 4 bases at V and 8 bases at J, leaving 10 bases unmatched. This CDR3 comprises 15 residues. Looked up from germline, CDR1 is SGHVS and CDR2 is FQNEAQ. The DNA of the CDR3 is TGTGCCAGCAGCTCTGGAGCGGGAGTTGGGGATGAGCAGTTCTTC. Its protein is CASSSGAGVGDEQFF.

In its sample, this clonotype was seen a few times. The CDR3 region is CASSLGRLAGGLNEQFF. The DNA of the CDR3 is TGTGCCAGCAGCTTAGGACGACTAGCGGGAGGCTTAAATGAGCAGTTCTTC. The rearrangement joins TRBV11-2 to TRBJ2-1; TRBD2 aligns across 13 bases. V gave up 1 base and J gave up 7 bases; unmatched junction bases: 7. The CDR3 consists of 17 residues. Germline V CDR1 and CDR2: SGHAT, FQNNGV.

This clonotype was counted a few times. The chain is built from TRBV7-2 and TRBJ2-5; possible D gene TRBD2, 6 bases. The CDR3 length is 15 residues. The germline CDR1 and CDR2 sequences are SGHTA and FQGNSA. The ends were cut back, 5 bases at V and 1 base at J, with 14 bases in the middle. The CDR3 sequence: CASSTQGLIQETQYF. The CDR3 region has the DNA TGTGCCAGCAGCACCCAGGGACTGATCCAAGAGACCCAGTACTTC.

This clonotype was seen only a few times. In DNA form, the CDR3 reads TGTGCCGTCCCTATAGACAGGGGGTCCTACGAGCAGTACTTC. Translating it yields CAVPIDRGSYEQYF. This sequence joins TRBV7-9 and TRBJ2-7; TRBD1 matches at 9 bases. CDR1 is SEHNR and CDR2 is FQNEAQ in the germline V gene (reference sequence). The trim removed 11 bases at V and 1 base at J, leaving 9 bases unmatched. The CDR3 is made up of 14 amino acids.

The sample holds many counts of this clonotype. The CDR3 sequence: CASSLPGGTQYF. The CDR3 DNA sequence: TGTGCCAGCAGCTTACCCGGGGGCACCCAGTACTTC. The genes are TRBV7-2 and TRBJ2-5, with D perhaps TRBD1 or TRBD2 (6 bases each). Trimming shortened V by 2 bases and J by 8 bases, and 9 bases separated the two germline ends. Germline CDR1 is SGHTA and CDR2 is FQGNSA. The CDR3 runs to 12 residues.

The chain links TRBV7-9 to TRBJ2-3, with 8 bases matching TRBD1. The CDR3 consists of 16 residues. V lost 5 bases, J lost 0 bases, and 7 bases stayed unmatched. CDR1 is SEHNR and CDR2 is FQNEAQ in the germline V gene (reference sequence). CDR3 coding DNA: TGTGCCAGCAGCGTGACAGGGGAGGCTAGCACAGATACGCAGTATTTT. Protein sequence: CASSVTGEASTDTQYF.

This clonotype showed up just a few times. V gene TRBV7-8 combines with J gene TRBJ1-2; D gene unclear. V was trimmed by 0 bases and J by 3 bases, leaving 11 bases between them. CDR1 SGHVS and CDR2 FQNEAQ come from the germline V gene. This CDR3 contains 15 residues. CDR3 coding DNA: TGTGCCAGCAGCTTAGCGCTGGTAGGGCACTATGGCTACACCTTC. Amino acids: CASSLALVGHYGYTF. The full variable domain, its missing parts supplied by reference TRBV7-8 and TRBJ1-2, is GAGVSQSPRYKVAKRGQDVALRCDPISGHVSLFWYQQALGQGPEFLTYFQNEAQLDKSGLPSDRFFAERPEGSVSTLKIQRTQQEDSAVYLCASSLALVGHYGYTFGSGTRLTVV.

V usage is TRBV2 and J usage is TRBJ2-1, with 11 bases lining up with TRBD2. There are 15 residues in the CDR3. Trimming at V came to 6 bases and at J to 3 bases, leaving 4 bases not matched to a gene. Per germline, CDR1 SNHLY and CDR2 FYNNEI. The CDR3 DNA sequence: TGTGCCAGCAGGGACGGGACTAGCGGCTACAATGAGCAGTTCTTC. Protein product: CASRDGTSGYNEQFF.

The chain is built from TRBV4-1 and TRBJ2-7; D is uncertain. This CDR3 spans 16 amino acids. Germline V gene data show CDR1 as MGHRA and CDR2 as YSYEKL. The germline V and J ends were trimmed by 0 bases and 0 bases, with 12 bases remaining between them. CDR3 region: CASSQDMMENSYEQYF. The DNA for the CDR3 is TGCGCCAGCAGCCAAGATATGATGGAAAACTCCTACGAGCAGTACTTC.

V gene TRBV29-1 combines with J gene TRBJ1-1, with 10 bases matching TRBD1. V lost 6 bases, J lost 7 bases, and 11 bases stayed unmatched. This CDR3 is built from 14 residues. CDR1 SQVTM and CDR2 ANQGSEA come from the germline V gene. Here the CDR3 reads CSVDGTGEYGEAFF. The DNA of the CDR3 is TGCAGCGTGGATGGGACAGGGGAGTATGGTGAAGCTTTCTTT.

The chain combines TRBV7-3 with TRBJ1-6, with TRBD1 identical over 9 bases. Germline CDR1 reads SGHTA; CDR2 reads FQGTGA. V was pared by 7 bases and J by 8 bases, with 6 bases of the junction left unmatched. This CDR3 spans 14 amino acids. The CDR3 nucleotides read TGTGCCAGCAACACAGGGGGCCGGGATTCACCCCTCCACTTT. Protein sequence: CASNTGGRDSPLHF.

This clonotype occurred a few times. The rearrangement uses TRBV19 and TRBJ1-4, with D perhaps TRBD1 (5 bases). Trimming cost V 6 bases and J 5 bases, with 16 bases left between them. The CDR3 has 15 amino acids. Per germline, CDR1 LNHDA and CDR2 SQIVND (reference sequence). CDR3 sequence reads: CASRRGRSLNEKLFF. The CDR3 nucleotides are TGTGCCAGTAGGAGGGGACGGAGCCTGAATGAAAAACTGTTTTTT.